The 7 T cell receptor beta chains reported below all come from one sample, sequenced in a study of blood T cell repertoires in COVID-19 (TCRdb year 2020). The library relied on the immunoSEQ multiplex PCR assay. The table was pulled from immuneACCESS by TCRdb, which kept in-frame rearrangements only. Such tables lose some clones; where checked, under half of the loss comes from unresolved V genes, and the rest has no known cause. The sample includes around 99,000 clones, with 60% to 85% observed a single time. The ten largest clones take up roughly 18% of the sample. Sequencing was performed on peripheral blood. These receptors were taken from a woman aged 80 or older with active or convalescent COVID-19.

This chain connects TRBV19 to TRBJ1-4, with TRBD1 matching over 8 bases. V trimming: 5 bases; J trimming: 0 bases; junction bases outside the gene matches: 11. In germline, CDR1 is LNHDA, CDR2 SQIVND (reference sequence). The CDR3 has 18 residues. The CDR3 loop is CASSSRTGKSATNEKLFF. For the CDR3, the DNA is TGTGCCAGTAGTTCCCGGACAGGGAAGTCTGCAACTAATGAAAAACTGTTTTTT.

The rearrangement uses TRBV7-9 and TRBJ1-1; D unresolved. CDR1 and CDR2 (germline): SEHNR, FQNEAQ (reference sequence). The V gene lost 5 bases and the J gene lost 0 bases, with 13 bases spanning the gap. This CDR3 spans 15 amino acids. This CDR3 reads CASSPRSQLNTEAFF. The DNA for the CDR3 is TGTGCCAGCAGCCCCCGCTCGCAGTTGAACACTGAAGCTTTCTTT.

The chain employs TRBV19 and TRBJ1-1; tentatively, D is TRBD1 (5 bases). Germline V gene sequence: CDR1 LNHDA, CDR2 SQIVND (reference sequence). With 6 bases removed from V and 4 bases from J, the gap between germline ends came to 21 bases. The CDR3 is 16 amino acids. The CDR3 DNA follows: TGTGCCAGTAGCCTCGGCGGGGGAAATCGGGCCACTGAAGCTTTCTTT. This translates into CASSLGGGNRATEAFF. The whole variable domain, remainder taken from reference TRBV19 and TRBJ1-1, is DGGITQSPKYLFRKEGQNVTLSCEQNLNHDAMYWYRQDPGQGLRLIYYSQIVNDFQKGDIAEGYSVSREKKESFPLTVTSAQKNPTAFYLCASSLGGGNRATEAFFGQGTRLTVV.

The chain couples TRBV10-2 to TRBJ1-6; the D is unclear. Trimming shortened V by 0 bases and J by 5 bases, and 20 bases separated the two germline ends. Germline V gene sequence: CDR1 WSHSY, CDR2 SAAADI. The CDR3 is 19 residues long. CDR3 residues: CASSESLRRVVLNNSPLHF. CDR3 nucleotide sequence: TGCGCCAGCAGTGAGTCTCTTCGGAGGGTTGTCCTGAATAATTCACCCCTCCACTTT.

The rearrangement joins TRBV11-3 to TRBJ2-6, with TRBD2 as a possible D gene (7 bases). Germline assignment: CDR1 SGHNT and CDR2 YENEEA. Trimming stripped 1 base from V and 0 bases from J, with 19 bases between. This CDR3 spans 20 amino acids. CDR3 bases: TGTGCCAGCAGCTTAGGCGGGGGCAGGGGCACAAGCTCTGGGGCCAACGTCCTGACTTTC. Translating gives CASSLGGGRGTSSGANVLTF.

The CDR3 here is CASSKVPTGAGAYEQYF. The CDR3 DNA reads TGTGCCAGCAGCAAGGTCCCGACAGGGGCGGGCGCATACGAGCAGTACTTC. J is TRBJ2-7 and V is TRBV6-7; 8 nucleotides match TRBD1. TRBV6-7 is reported as an ORF; its role is uncertain. With 6 bases clipped from V and 4 bases from J, the junction kept 17 bases outside the gene matches. This CDR3 contains 17 residues.

The chain joins TRBV6-5 to TRBJ1-2; 8 nucleotides line up with TRBD1. V was pared by 6 bases and J by 8 bases, with 8 bases of the junction left unmatched. CDR1 MNHEY and CDR2 SVGAGI come from the germline V gene. CDR3 length: 13 residues. In DNA form, the CDR3 reads TGTGCCAGCAGGGTGACAGGGGAAGACGGCTACACCTTC. It yields the protein CASRVTGEDGYTF.